The source of this T cell receptor (beta chain) is a study of cytotoxic CD8 clonotypes in ibrutinib-treated CLL. The germline CDR1 and CDR2 sequences are SGHTA and FQGTGA. J gave up 0 bases and V 5 bases, and 8 bases lay outside the gene matches. This CDR3 is 16 amino acids long. Here immunoSEQ multiplex PCR was the method, and the copy in TCRdb shows in-frame clones only, minus some. This table holds approximately 160,000 clones, about 88% found once. The sample here was PBMCs, taken at disease progression, from a patient treated with ibrutinib. The sequence came from a human donor with chronic lymphocytic leukemia. The rearrangement joins TRBV7-3 to TRBJ2-3, with 7 bases fitting TRBD2. CDR3 sequence reads: CASSLIAGISTDTQYF. CDR3 in DNA: TGTGCCAGCAGCCTGATAGCGGGTATAAGCACAGATACGCAGTATTTT.